The table lists the clone carrying this T cell receptor (beta chain) with a few counts. The antigen remains undetermined. The sample belongs to a study of CD8 T cells in ankylosing spondylitis. Study outcomes and limitations: A motif of under ten highly homologous TCR beta variants was seen as apparently characteristic of ankylosing spondylitis blood.

TCRdb reanalysed the 5' RACE reads using MiXCR and keeps one entry per CDR3 protein. This sample has approximately 540,000 distinct CDR3 sequences, with about an eighth found just once. CDR1 and CDR2 from the germline V gene are SGHRS and YFSETQ. The CDR3 loop spans 15 amino acids. Trimming removed 4 bases from V and 7 bases from J; junction bases left unmatched: 6. Sequencing was carried out using blood, either unsorted or a sorted T cell fraction (not recorded which). The chain has TRBV5-1 and TRBJ1-6; 9 bases align to TRBD1. The sequence was collected from a male donor with ankylosing spondylitis. The CDR3 sequence is CASSPTGGRNSPLHF. CDR3 coding DNA: TGCGCCAGCAGCCCGACAGGGGGTAGGAATTCACCCCTCCACTTT.